This T cell receptor (beta chain) was sequenced for a study of T cells after yellow fever vaccination. Study results and limitations: The CD4 compartment and the CD8 compartment contained a small share of clonotypes in common. Subsequent booster samples again held most clones from primary vaccination (96% CD4, approximately 86% CD8).

This CDR3 region has 15 residues. Trimming shortened V by 8 bases and J by 0 bases, and 14 bases separated the two germline ends. CDR1 SEHNR and CDR2 FQNEAQ come from the germline V gene (reference sequence). TCRdb reprocessed the 5' RACE reads with MiXCR, giving one entry per CDR3 protein. The sample lists about 240,000 distinct CDR3 sequences, 6.9% occurring once. Note on this clonotype: No antigen is known for it.

The TCR comes from a man aged 25 to 40 who received the YFV17D yellow fever vaccine. Source: CD4+ T cells sorted from PBMCs, taken 15 days after the yellow fever booster vaccination. The chain links TRBV7-9 to TRBJ2-1, with a tentative D call TRBD2 (6 bases). The CDR3 nucleotides read TGTGCCAGCGGGAGTAGCGGACGCTCCTACAATGAGCAGTTCTTC. It encodes CASGSSGRSYNEQFF. Full variable domain (remainder filled in from reference TRBV7-9 and TRBJ2-1): DTGVSQNPRHKITKRGQNVTFRCDPISEHNRLYWYRQTLGQGPEFLTYFQNEAQLEKSRLLSDRFSAERPKGSFSTLEIQRTEQGDSAMYLCASGSSGRSYNEQFFGPGTRLTVL.